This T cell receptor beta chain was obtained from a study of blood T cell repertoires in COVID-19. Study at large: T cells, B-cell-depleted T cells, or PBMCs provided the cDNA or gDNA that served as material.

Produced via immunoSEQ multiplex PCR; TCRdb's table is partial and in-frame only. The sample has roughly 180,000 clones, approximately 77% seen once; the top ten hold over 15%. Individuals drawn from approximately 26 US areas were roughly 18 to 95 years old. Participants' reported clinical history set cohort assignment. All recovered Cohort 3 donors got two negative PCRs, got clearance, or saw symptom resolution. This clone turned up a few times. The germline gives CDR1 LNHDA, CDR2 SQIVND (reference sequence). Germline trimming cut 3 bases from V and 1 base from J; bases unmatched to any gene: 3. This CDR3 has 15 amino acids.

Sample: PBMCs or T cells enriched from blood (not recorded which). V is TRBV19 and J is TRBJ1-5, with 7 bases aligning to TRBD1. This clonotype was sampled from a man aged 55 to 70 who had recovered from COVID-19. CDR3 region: CASSMEGASNQPQHF. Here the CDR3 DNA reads TGTGCCAGTAGTATGGAGGGGGCCAGCAATCAGCCCCAGCATTTT.